The next 25 T cell receptor beta chains were all read from a single sample in a study of cytomegalovirus exposure and HLA in healthy donors. The PCR employed 60 Vbeta primers together with 13 Jbeta primers. Method: immunoSEQ multiplex PCR; TCRdb's copy keeps in-frame clones and lacks some. The sample carries about 110,000 clones, around two thirds recorded once. The sequencing input was PBMCs. The source is a woman in her 40s in good health and CMV-seropositive.

The chain couples TRBV10-3 to TRBJ2-7, with D possibly TRBD2 on 5 matching bases. Germline V CDR1 and CDR2: ENHRY, SYGVKD. V lost 10 bases, J lost 2 bases, and 15 bases lay in between. The CDR3 spans 13 residues. The CDR3 bases are TGTGCCACTAGCTGGGCAGTAGCCTACGAGCAGTACTTC. It yields the protein CATSWAVAYEQYF.

The rearrangement uses TRBV11-3 and TRBJ2-7; 7 bases line up with TRBD1. This CDR3 contains 12 residues. The germline V gene has CDR1 SGHNT and CDR2 YENEEA. J gave up 6 bases and V 5 bases, and 4 bases lay outside the gene matches. CDR3 residues: CASSQTGSEQYF. For the CDR3, the DNA is TGTGCCAGCAGCCAGACAGGGAGCGAGCAGTACTTC.

This clone appeared a few times. The J gene is TRBJ2-3, the V gene TRBV7-8; D may be TRBD1 (6 bases). Germline values: CDR1 SGHVS, CDR2 FQNEAQ. CDR3 length equals 14 residues. V was clipped by 4 bases and J by 7 bases, with 15 bases between them. The CDR3 DNA reads as TGTGCCAGCAGCTCGACGACAGGCGTCTATACGCAGTATTTT. Its translation is CASSSTTGVYTQYF.

The chain is built from TRBV9 and TRBJ2-3; 9 bases line up with TRBD2. J lost 1 base, V lost 2 bases, and 5 bases had no gene match. The CDR3 consists of 16 residues. Germline V gene lookup returns CDR1 SGDLS and CDR2 YYNGEE. This CDR3 is CASSVGAGGGTDTQYF. CDR3 DNA: TGTGCCAGCAGCGTGGGAGCGGGGGGCGGCACAGATACGCAGTATTTT.

The J gene is TRBJ1-5, the V gene TRBV2; D unclear. The CDR3 spans 15 residues. The V gene lost 3 bases and the J gene lost 2 bases, with 11 bases spanning the gap. The V gene's germline CDR1 is SNHLY and CDR2 FYNNEI. DNA of the CDR3: TGTGCCAGCAGTGAGGAGGGCGGAGGCAATCAGCCCCAGCATTTT. Amino acid sequence: CASSEEGGGNQPQHF.

The rearrangement links TRBV7-9 to TRBJ1-2; D unresolved. V lost 6 bases and J 4 bases, leaving 15 bases between the germline ends. Germline V gene sequence: CDR1 SEHNR, CDR2 FQNEAQ (reference sequence). This CDR3 is 14 amino acids long. The chain's CDR3 is CASRPNREGYGYTF. The CDR3 coding sequence is TGTGCCAGCAGGCCTAATCGCGAGGGCTATGGCTACACCTTC.

The V gene is TRBV30, the J gene TRBJ1-5; 7 positions match TRBD1. The CDR3 runs 14 residues. J lost 4 bases, V lost 2 bases, and 5 bases had no gene match. Germline V gene sequence: CDR1 GTSNPN, CDR2 SVGIG (reference sequence). In nucleotides, the CDR3 is TGTGCCTGGAGTTTCGGGACAGCTAATCAGCCCCAGCATTTT. Protein sequence: CAWSFGTANQPQHF.

The CDR3: CASSLGQGRSEKLFF. For the CDR3, the DNA is TGTGCCAGCAGCTTAGGACAGGGGCGTAGTGAAAAACTGTTTTTT. The V call is TRBV7-8, the J call TRBJ1-4; 8 bases align to TRBD1. This CDR3 spans 15 amino acids. V shed 1 base and J 7 bases; nucleotides not matched to a gene: 5. Germline V gene sequence: CDR1 SGHVS, CDR2 FQNEAQ.

This clone was counted between two and nine times. The chain uses TRBV7-8 and TRBJ2-2; TRBD1 agrees at 8 bases. After removal of 6 bases from V and 2 bases from J, the junction contained 8 bases not matched to a gene. This CDR3 region has 16 residues. From germline, CDR1 is SGHVS and CDR2 FQNEAQ. DNA of the CDR3: TGTGCCAGCAGTTACTCTGGACAGGGCAACACCGGGGAGCTGTTTTTT. It codes for CASSYSGQGNTGELFF. Looking up the rest from reference TRBV7-8 and TRBJ2-2 gives the full variable domain: GAGVSQSPRYKVAKRGQDVALRCDPISGHVSLFWYQQALGQGPEFLTYFQNEAQLDKSGLPSDRFFAERPEGSVSTLKIQRTQQEDSAVYLCASSYSGQGNTGELFFGEGSRLTVL.

Details on this clone: This CDR3 is also generated by other DNA sequences in the sample. The chain couples TRBV7-2 to TRBJ1-5, with D possibly matching TRBD1 (5 bases). V lost 2 bases and J 7 bases, leaving 9 bases between the germline ends. Germline CDR1 SGHTA, CDR2 FQGNSA. This CDR3 has 13 residues. The CDR3 loop is CASSLQGNQPQHF. The CDR3 DNA follows: TGTGCCAGCAGCTTACAGGGAAACCAGCCCCAGCATTTT.

V and J are TRBV4-3 and TRBJ2-7; D is possibly TRBD2 (6 bases). Trimming pared 4 bases from V and 0 bases from J, leaving 10 bases between. The CDR3 consists of 14 residues. Germline CDR1 and CDR2: LGHNA and YSLEER. The CDR3 protein is CASSRAGNSYEQYF. CDR3 DNA: TGCGCCAGCAGCCGGGCGGGGAACTCCTACGAGCAGTACTTC.

This clone was observed a handful of times. The chain is built from TRBV19 and TRBJ2-2, with 7 bases fitting TRBD1. Germline V CDR1 and CDR2: LNHDA, SQIVND (reference sequence). CDR3 size: 15 residues. V gave up 5 bases and J gave up 3 bases; unmatched junction bases: 6. CDR3 loop: CASSPGDSDTGELFF. CDR3 sequence (DNA): TGTGCCAGTAGTCCAGGGGACAGCGACACCGGGGAGCTGTTTTTT.

This sequence joins TRBV6-5 and TRBJ2-2; possible D gene TRBD1, 5 bases. In germline, CDR1 is MNHEY, CDR2 SVGAGI. The CDR3 contains 15 residues. The V end lost 6 bases, the J end lost 8 bases, and 19 bases lay between the germline ends. The CDR3 coding sequence is TGTGCCAGCAGCCCTGACAGTGCGCCCCTGGGGGAGCTGTTTTTT. Translated: CASSPDSAPLGELFF.

This chain joins TRBV25-1 and TRBJ1-2; D gene uncertain. V was clipped by 1 base and J by 8 bases, with 11 bases between them. Germline-derived CDR1 and CDR2 are MGHDK and SYGVNS. The CDR3 runs 13 residues. This chain's CDR3 is CASSESPWRGYTF. Here the CDR3 DNA reads TGTGCCAGCAGTGAATCCCCATGGAGGGGCTACACCTTC.

This clone has only a few counts. The V and J genes are TRBV27 and TRBJ1-6; TRBD1 aligns across 7 bases. The trim removed 9 bases at V and 5 bases at J, leaving 10 bases unmatched. Germline V gene sequence: CDR1 MNHEY, CDR2 SMNVEV (reference sequence). The CDR3 covers 15 residues. The CDR3 protein is CASRQGRVDNSPLHF. The CDR3 DNA is TGTGCCAGTCGACAGGGAAGAGTTGATAATTCACCCCTCCACTTT.

The chain is built from TRBV4-3 and TRBJ2-1; the D is unclear. V was pared by 3 bases and J by 2 bases, with 14 bases between. The CDR3 runs to 16 residues. CDR1 and CDR2 from the germline V gene are LGHNA and YSLEER. DNA of the CDR3: TGCGCCAGCAGCCATGAGGTCCGTCTAGCCTACAATGAGCAGTTCTTC. Translated, it gives CASSHEVRLAYNEQFF.

V is TRBV9 and J is TRBJ2-1; 10 bases are shared with TRBD2. The CDR3 has 15 amino acids. Germline loops: CDR1 SGDLS, CDR2 YYNGEE. Losses at the gene ends were 3 bases for V and 12 bases for J; bases not matched to a gene: 12. CDR3 DNA sequence: TGTGCCAGCAGCGCCCTGGCAGCGGGGGGGCGTGGGCAGTTCTTC. Translating it yields CASSALAAGGRGQFF.

V is TRBV14 and J is TRBJ1-2, with no clear D. V shed 1 base and J shed 2 bases, with 5 bases lying between them. Germline CDR1 and CDR2: SGHDN and FVKESK. This CDR3 contains 13 residues. The CDR3 region has the DNA TGTGCCAGCAGCCAAGTCAGGAACTATGGCTACACCTTC. It specifies CASSQVRNYGYTF.

The V and J genes are TRBV6-5 and TRBJ2-2; D perhaps matches TRBD1 (6 bases). The CDR3 is made up of 13 amino acids. Between the trimmed V and J ends, which lost 5 bases and 7 bases, there was a span of 11 bases. Germline-derived CDR1 and CDR2 are MNHEY and SVGAGI. CDR3 sequence (DNA): TGTGCCAGCAGTCCACAGGGATTCGGGGAGCTGTTTTTT. Translated, it gives CASSPQGFGELFF.

With respect to this clone: One end of the junction is discordant with germline, which a read error may explain. The V gene is TRBV7-2, the J gene TRBJ1-5, with a tentative D call TRBD1 (6 bases). Germline CDR1 is SGHTA and CDR2 is FQGNSA. The CDR3 runs 15 residues. CDR3 in amino acids: CASSVAQGPNQPQHF. In DNA form, the CDR3 reads TGTGCCAGCAGCGTAGCTCAGGGGCCCAATCAGCCCCAGCATTTT.

DNA of the CDR3: TGTGCCAGCAAGGCGGGCACGAGTGAAAAACTGTTTTTT. It is translated as CASKAGTSEKLFF. This sequence joins TRBV2 and TRBJ1-4; no reliable D call. The CDR3 runs 13 residues. Trimming shortened V by 7 bases and J by 7 bases, and 13 bases separated the two germline ends. The germline V gene encodes CDR1 SNHLY and CDR2 FYNNEI.

V and J are TRBV10-2 and TRBJ2-1, with D maybe TRBD2 (5 bases). Germline V lookup: CDR1 WSHSY, CDR2 SAAADI. V lost 2 bases and J lost 9, with 11 bases in between. The length of the CDR3 is 13 residues. CDR3 sequence: CASSEGLATEQFF. The CDR3 DNA is TGCGCCAGCAGTGAGGGGCTAGCTACTGAGCAGTTCTTC.

The chain has TRBV29-1 and TRBJ2-5, with D possibly TRBD2 on 6 matching bases. Germline loops: CDR1 SQVTM, CDR2 ANQGSEA. The CDR3 contains 12 residues. V was pared by 3 bases and J by 7 bases, with 12 bases between. The CDR3 DNA is TGCAGCGTTGATCCCACTAGCACGACCCAGTACTTC. It translates to CSVDPTSTTQYF.

The chain carries TRBV5-1 and TRBJ2-5, with TRBD2 identical over 11 bases. Germline lookup yields CDR1 SGHRS and CDR2 YFSETQ. Trimming took 4 bases from V and 5 from J; bases not matched to a gene: 10. The CDR3 runs 16 residues. The CDR3 DNA reads TGCGCCAGCAGCCTCGGCGAGGCTAGCGGGAGGGAGACCCAGTACTTC. Translated, it gives CASSLGEASGRETQYF.

The chain links TRBV5-6 to TRBJ2-3, with 12 bases fitting TRBD2. V lost 4 bases to trimming and J lost 6 bases; unmatched junction nucleotides: 6. There are 15 residues in the CDR3. The V gene's germline CDR1 is SGHDT and CDR2 YYEEEE. The CDR3 sequence is CASSKTSGGRDTQYF. CDR3 sequence (DNA): TGTGCCAGCAGCAAAACTAGCGGGGGGCGGGATACGCAGTATTTT.